This record looks at one TCR beta chain sequence and its context. This record belongs to a study of blood T cell repertoires in COVID-19. At the level of the study: There were acute and convalescent COVID-19 samples, and they came from the United States, Italy and Spain.

Study processing details: The assay estimated nucleated cells by amplifying reference gene primers. Measured with immunoSEQ multiplex PCR; TCRdb has only the in-frame clones, and not every one. That table furnishes V, J and clone size, whereas the DNA furnished D and trimming. The sample shows 250,000 to 300,000 clones, around nine tenths of them seen only once. Germline V lookup: CDR1 SNHLY, CDR2 FYNNEI. V shed 6 bases and J shed 4 bases, with 12 bases lying between them. The CDR3 is made up of 13 amino acids. The source material was peripheral blood. The source of this sequence is a woman aged 55-69 years with COVID-19, enrolled during active disease. The chain carries TRBV2 and TRBJ1-2; the D is unclear. This chain's CDR3 is CASSPALLYGYTF. The CDR3 DNA is TGTGCCAGCAGCCCCGCCCTACTCTATGGCTACACCTTC.